The present entry profiles one T cell receptor (beta chain) with its context. What it binds is unknown. The CDR3 extends over 15 amino acids. The V gene's germline CDR1 is SGHAT and CDR2 FQNNGV. V shed 0 bases and J 3 bases; nucleotides not matched to a gene: 5. This sample was included in a study of OX40 agonist ivuxolimab in advanced cancers. The data were produced by immunoSEQ multiplex PCR, yet TCRdb's version contains in-frame clones alone and is incomplete. Counted here are 30,000 to 40,000 clones, approximately 90% occurring once; the ten biggest clones make up roughly 40%. Study-level results: CD4+ and CD8+ blood T cells expanded clonally by week 6 at 0.1 to 3.0 mg/kg.

The specimen was CD4+ or CD8+ T cells sorted from blood, collected in a trial of the OX40 agonist ivuxolimab. The TCR was taken from an adult with an advanced solid tumor such as melanoma, head and neck, liver or kidney cancer. The chain uses TRBV11-2 and TRBJ2-7; the match to TRBD1 covers 7 bases. The CDR3 region has the DNA TGTGCCAGCAGCTTAGATTACGGGGACAGCTACGAGCAGTACTTC. This gives the protein CASSLDYGDSYEQYF.